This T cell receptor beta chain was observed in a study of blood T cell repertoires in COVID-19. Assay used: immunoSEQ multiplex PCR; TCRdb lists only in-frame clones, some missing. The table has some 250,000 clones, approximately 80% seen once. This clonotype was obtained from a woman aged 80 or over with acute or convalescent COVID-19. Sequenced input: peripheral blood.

CDR3 DNA: TGTGCCAGCAGTCGGACACTCAGCTCCTACGAGCAGTACTTC. It yields the protein CASSRTLSSYEQYF. The V gene is TRBV6-5, the J gene TRBJ2-7, with D possibly matching TRBD1 (5 bases). Per the germline V gene, CDR1 is MNHEY and CDR2 is SVGAGI. The CDR3 is 14 amino acids. V was pared by 5 bases and J by 0 bases, with 11 bases between.